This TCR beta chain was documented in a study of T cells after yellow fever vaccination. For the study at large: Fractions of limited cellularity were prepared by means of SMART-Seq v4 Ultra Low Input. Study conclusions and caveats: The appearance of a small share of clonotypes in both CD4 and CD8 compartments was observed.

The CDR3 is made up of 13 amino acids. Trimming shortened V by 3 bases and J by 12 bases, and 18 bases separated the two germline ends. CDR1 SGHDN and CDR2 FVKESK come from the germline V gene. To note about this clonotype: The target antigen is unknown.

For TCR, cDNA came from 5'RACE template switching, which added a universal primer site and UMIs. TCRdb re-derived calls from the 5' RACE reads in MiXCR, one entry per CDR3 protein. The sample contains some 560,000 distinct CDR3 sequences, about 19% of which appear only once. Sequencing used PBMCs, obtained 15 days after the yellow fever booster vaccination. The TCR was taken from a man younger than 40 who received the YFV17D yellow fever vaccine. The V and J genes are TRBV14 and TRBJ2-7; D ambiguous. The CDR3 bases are TGTGCCAGCAGCCAGTATACAGTAACAAGGATGTACTTC. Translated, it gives CASSQYTVTRMYF.